The rows below give T cell receptor beta chains drawn from one sample of a study of patients with pleural tuberculosis. TCRdb processed the reads anew with MiXCR; each CDR3 protein has one entry. The sample holds 25,000 to 30,000 distinct CDR3 sequences; roughly 18% are singletons and the top ten take 3% to 4%. The specimen was peripheral blood. These receptors came from a human donor with pleural tuberculosis. Both conserved end residues are part of each CDR3. D genes are given only for firm matches. Clone size is shown for a subset of rows, as once, few, many or a class of expanded clone.

clone size,V gene,J gene,D gene,CDR3 protein
.,TRBV4-1,TRBJ2-1,.,CASGQGRDYEQFF
.,TRBV29-1,TRBJ2-1,TRBD1,CSSGSGGSEQFF
medium-sized,TRBV20-1,TRBJ1-1,.,CSASRRANTEAFF
.,TRBV27,TRBJ1-3,.,CASSVGQSSGNTIYF
many,TRBV27,TRBJ2-1,.,CASSQYNEQFF
many,TRBV2,TRBJ2-7,TRBD1,CATTPGQGADYEQYF
many,TRBV2,TRBJ1-3,.,CASRLRDLSGNTIYF
many,TRBV28,TRBJ2-3,TRBD1,CASRPGTGGLYTQYF
many,TRBV7-2,TRBJ1-5,TRBD1,CASSSGQGRQPQHF
.,TRBV6-1,TRBJ1-1,TRBD1,CASKQGATEAFF
.,TRBV28,TRBJ2-1,.,CASSLGRGYEQFF
medium-sized,TRBV27,TRBJ1-5,.,CASSLRGGQPQHF
many,TRBV15,TRBJ1-1,.,CATSPRGGNTEAFF
medium-sized,TRBV6-6,TRBJ2-7,.,CASSYTRPRLYEQYF
many,TRBV6-4,TRBJ2-3,.,CASSETQGSSTDTQYF
many,TRBV5-1,TRBJ1-5,.,CASRRGDGQNQPQHF
.,TRBV19,TRBJ1-5,.,CASSTLQDSNQPQHF
many,TRBV28,TRBJ2-4,.,CASSPQINDIQYF
many,TRBV7-9,TRBJ1-1,TRBD1,CASSRNRGTEAFF
medium-sized,TRBV20-1,TRBJ2-7,TRBD2,CSAHSSGDYEQYF
medium-sized,TRBV15,TRBJ1-5,TRBD1,CATSRGMGQGIQPQHF
many,TRBV27,TRBJ1-1,.,CASKGEVMNTEAFF
once,TRBV27,TRBJ2-7,TRBD1,CASSLALDRDSYEQYF
medium-sized,TRBV28,TRBJ2-1,TRBD2,CASRLAGGSDEQFF
many,TRBV4-1,TRBJ1-3,TRBD1,CASSEGRGFAGNTIYF
many,TRBV19,TRBJ2-1,TRBD1,CASRTGGISYNEQFF
many,TRBV29-1,TRBJ2-7,.,CSVLDRRDYEQYF
many,TRBV11-2,TRBJ1-1,.,CASSLEVPDTEAFF
many,TRBV7-2,TRBJ2-3,.,CASSTRLGTDTQYF
many,TRBV19,TRBJ1-1,TRBD1,CASSLAGQGEMDTEAFF
.,TRBV4-3,TRBJ1-2,.,CASSQEPGNGYTF
many,TRBV5-1,TRBJ2-5,.,CATSYQETQYF
many,TRBV4-3,TRBJ1-1,.,CASSQDRWNTEAFF
many,TRBV11-2,TRBJ2-3,.,CASRALTAFTQYF
many,TRBV3-1,TRBJ1-2,.,CASSHGRGKSYGYTF
few,TRBV5-6,TRBJ2-4,TRBD2,CASSPLGRDIQYF
many,TRBV5-1,TRBJ1-1,.,CASSPRQMNTEAFF
many,TRBV2,TRBJ1-5,.,CASSDPRATEVQPQHF
.,TRBV27,TRBJ1-1,TRBD1,CASSPGTGYTDTQFF
many,TRBV4-2,TRBJ2-7,TRBD1,CASSRPGQSSYEQYF
.,TRBV24-1,TRBJ2-1,.,CATGDLLYGNERFF
few,TRBV5-5,TRBJ1-3,.,CASSPPGQLSGNTIYF
many,TRBV15,TRBJ2-1,.,CATSREGPLTSEQFF
many,TRBV7-9,TRBJ2-7,.,CASSPGTPLYEQYF
many,TRBV19,TRBJ2-2,TRBD2,CASSIRLAGGANTGELFF
many,TRBV12-3/TRBV12-4,TRBJ1-6,.,CASRSMGGKGSPLHF